Below, 10 T cell receptor beta chains from the same sample are listed, as sequenced in a study of human T cells and chemical hapten exposure. MiXCR, run by TCRdb on the RACE reads, gives a single entry per CDR3 protein. The sample comprises 42,000 or so distinct CDR3 sequences, 8% to 9% of which are singletons, and about 15% rests with the top ten. Time point in this sample: patch test 2, 6 weeks after DPC sensitization. Specified treatment: therapeutic diphenylcyclopropenone sensitization with weekly scalp DPC. Sequencing was performed on whole blood, taken in connection with sensitization to the hapten diphenylcyclopropenone (DPC). All receptors derive from a woman aged 40 to 50 with alopecia areata. Some clones in this sample may be carry-over from other donors' samples.

Many counts were recorded for this clonotype. The J gene is TRBJ1-1, the V gene TRBV25-1, with D perhaps matching TRBD1 (6 bases). The CDR3 totals 12 residues. The V gene's germline CDR1 is MGHDK and CDR2 SYGVNS. V was cut by 1 base and J by 9 bases, with 9 bases left in between. CDR3 bases: TGTGCCAGCAGTGAATGGACAGATCAAGCTTTCTTT. Amino acid sequence: CASSEWTDQAFF.

This clonotype has at least ten counts. This chain connects TRBV7-9 to TRBJ2-3, with D unclear. This CDR3 region has 15 residues. The germline V gene has CDR1 SEHNR and CDR2 FQNEAQ (reference sequence). Trimming removed 4 bases at V and 0 bases at J, with 11 bases between. CDR3 sequence reads: CASSSRQRSTDTQYF. CDR3 in DNA: TGTGCCAGCAGCTCCCGTCAGAGAAGCACAGATACGCAGTATTTT.

The rearrangement uses TRBV29-1 and TRBJ2-3; 7 bases are shared with TRBD2. Germline V gene lookup returns CDR1 SQVTM and CDR2 ANQGSEA. The CDR3 runs to 13 residues. V dropped 5 bases and J dropped 4; count of bases not matched to a gene: 6. In DNA form, the CDR3 reads TGCAGCGTTTGGGAGGGGCCTGCAGATACGCAGTATTTT. Protein product: CSVWEGPADTQYF.

Only a few counts were recorded for this clonotype. The chain recombines TRBV20-1 with TRBJ2-3; D remains unclear. CDR1 DFQATT and CDR2 SNEGSKA come from the germline V gene (reference sequence). The CDR3 has 11 amino acids. V shed 3 bases and J shed 6 bases, with 7 bases lying between them. The DNA of the CDR3 is TGCAGTGCTAGGTGGTCTGATACGCAGTATTTT. This translates into CSARWSDTQYF.

The rearrangement links TRBV5-1 to TRBJ2-7, with TRBD1 matching 9 bases. Germline CDR1 is SGHRS and CDR2 is YFSETQ. This CDR3 has 15 amino acids. V trimming: 4 bases; J trimming: 5 bases; junction bases outside the gene matches: 10. This chain's CDR3 is CASSPTGTGYHEQYF. In nucleotides, the CDR3 is TGCGCCAGCAGCCCGACCGGGACAGGGTACCACGAGCAGTACTTC. Together with reference TRBV5-1 and TRBJ2-7, the CDR3 gives the full variable domain: KAGVTQTPRYLIKTRGQQVTLSCSPISGHRSVSWYQQTPGQGLQFLFEYFSETQRNKGNFPGRFSGRQFSNSRSEMNVSTLELGDSALYLCASSPTGTGYHEQYFGPGTRLTVT.

There are a few counts of this clonotype. The chain carries TRBV29-1 and TRBJ1-5, with D unclear. This CDR3 is 12 amino acids long. The germline CDR1 and CDR2 sequences are SQVTM and ANQGSEA. V was shortened by 7 bases and J by 7 bases, with 14 bases between the two germline ends. CDR3 sequence: CSAPTGCQPQHF. The CDR3 DNA reads TGCAGCGCCCCGACGGGTTGCCAGCCCCAGCATTTT.

Remarks on this clonotype: A much larger clone is a single base away; this may be a read error. The chain recombines TRBV9 with TRBJ2-3; D call uncertain. The CDR3 runs to 14 residues. Germline CDR1 is SGDLS and CDR2 is YYNGEE. V shed 0 bases and J shed 3 bases, with 8 bases lying between them. The CDR3: CASSVESQTDTQYF. Written as DNA, the CDR3 is TGTGCCAGCAGCGTAGAGAGTCAGACAGATACGCAGTATTTT. Using reference TRBV9 and TRBJ2-3 for the parts outside the CDR3, the full variable domain is DSGVTQTPKHLITATGQRVTLRCSPRSGDLSVYWYQQSLDQGLQFLIQYYNGEERAKGNILERFSAQQFPDLHSELNLSSLELGDSALYFCASSVESQTDTQYFGPGTRLTVL.

There are many counts of this clonotype. The genes are TRBV20-1 and TRBJ2-1, with 14 positions matching TRBD2. J lost 9 bases, V lost 6 bases, and 7 bases had no gene match. CDR1 and CDR2 from the germline V gene are DFQATT and SNEGSKA (reference sequence). The length of the CDR3 is 14 residues. CDR3 bases: TGCAGTGCCCGACTAGCGGGGGGGCAGGCTGAGCAGTTCTTC. Its protein is CSARLAGGQAEQFF.

This clonotype was recorded a few times. The chain uses TRBV12-3 or TRBV12-4 and TRBJ2-3, with TRBD2 as a possible D gene (5 bases). This CDR3 spans 15 amino acids. The V end was cut by 7 bases, the J end by 1 base, with 15 bases between. CDR3 in amino acids: CASTPSEARTDTQYF. CDR3 nucleotides: TGTGCCAGCACTCCTTCGGAGGCCCGCACAGATACGCAGTATTTT.

This clonotype occurred many times. The V call is TRBV11-2, the J call TRBJ2-5; 7 nucleotides match TRBD2. In germline, CDR1 is SGHAT, CDR2 FQNNGV. This CDR3 has 14 amino acids. V lost 9 bases to trimming and J lost 4 bases; unmatched junction nucleotides: 11. The CDR3 is CASQIGEGTETQYF. The DNA of the CDR3 is TGTGCCAGTCAGATCGGGGAGGGAACAGAGACCCAGTACTTC.